Listed here are 27 T cell receptor beta chains from one sample, sequenced in a study of control samples from healthy donors and cancer patients. The assay was immunoSEQ multiplex PCR, and TCRdb's table has in-frame clones only and misses some. The repertoire holds about 180,000 clones, with more than 90% as singletons. Sequenced input: blood. Receptors were obtained from a man aged 30 to 39 in good health.

The CDR3 nucleotides are TGCGCCAGCAGCTTGTCCCTCCAGGGAAGAGGCTACACCTTC. It specifies CASSLSLQGRGYTF. The chain couples TRBV5-1 to TRBJ1-2; TRBD1 is a possible D gene (5 bases). Trimming pared 1 base from V and 8 bases from J, leaving 15 bases between. The germline V gene encodes CDR1 SGHRS and CDR2 YFSETQ. CDR3 length: 14 amino acids.

This rearrangement joins TRBV2 to TRBJ2-7, with TRBD2 as a possible D gene (7 bases). Germline loops: CDR1 SNHLY, CDR2 FYNNEI. CDR3 length equals 12 residues. Trimming took 3 bases from V and 8 from J, leaving 11 bases between them. The CDR3 bases are TGTGCCAGCAGTGATAGGGGGGGCCAGCAGTACTTC. This codes for CASSDRGGQQYF.

The chain carries TRBV29-1 and TRBJ2-1; TRBD2 matches at 11 bases. This CDR3 has 15 amino acids. V trimming: 6 bases; J trimming: 6 bases; junction bases outside the gene matches: 10. The germline CDR1 and CDR2 sequences are SQVTM and ANQGSEA. The chain's CDR3 is CSVGTSGGIGNEQFF. The CDR3, as DNA: TGCAGCGTCGGGACTAGCGGTGGGATCGGCAATGAGCAGTTCTTC.

This clone was seen only a few times. The chain has TRBV19 and TRBJ1-2; 7 bases match TRBD1. The ends lost 5 bases at V and 6 bases at J; junction bases unmatched: 18. Germline CDR1 LNHDA, CDR2 SQIVND (reference sequence). The CDR3 contains 17 residues. CDR3 loop: CASSLLPRQGGRDGYTF. The DNA of the CDR3 is TGTGCCAGTAGTCTACTCCCCCGACAGGGAGGGCGTGATGGCTACACCTTC.

The CDR3 reads CSARDRAEQYF. The CDR3 DNA sequence: TGCAGTGCTAGAGATAGGGCCGAGCAGTACTTC. The chain has TRBV20-1 and TRBJ2-7; no definite D call. The CDR3 consists of 11 residues. The germline gives CDR1 DFQATT, CDR2 SNEGSKA (reference sequence). Between the trimmed V and J ends, which lost 0 bases and 6 bases, there was a span of 6 bases.

There are a few counts of this clone. The chain carries TRBV7-9 and TRBJ2-3; D ambiguous. This CDR3 region has 13 residues. V was shortened by 0 bases and J by 4 bases, with 5 bases between the two germline ends. CDR1 and CDR2 (germline): SEHNR, FQNEAQ (reference sequence). The DNA of the CDR3 is TGTGCCAGCAGCTTAGCGGGTGCAGATACGCAGTATTTT. Its protein is CASSLAGADTQYF.

The rearrangement links TRBV6-5 to TRBJ2-1; 8 bases are shared with TRBD1. The CDR3 is 15 amino acids. Germline assignment: CDR1 MNHEY and CDR2 SVGAGI. Trimming cost V 4 bases and J 2 bases; bases outside gene matches: 4. The CDR3 here is CASSSGQGAYNEQFF. CDR3 bases: TGTGCCAGCAGTTCCGGACAGGGCGCCTACAATGAGCAGTTCTTC.

The chain uses TRBV30 and TRBJ1-4; no clear D gene. This CDR3 has 14 amino acids. V shed 4 bases and J shed 4 bases, with 13 bases lying between them. Germline V gene sequence: CDR1 GTSNPN, CDR2 SVGIG (reference sequence). Here the CDR3 DNA reads TGTGCCTGGACCGACGACACCCTTAATGAAAAACTGTTTTTT. Translation: CAWTDDTLNEKLFF.

This CDR3 reads CASSLDLVSNQPQHF. In DNA, the CDR3 is TGTGCCAGCAGCTTAGATTTGGTTAGCAATCAGCCCCAGCATTTT. This rearrangement joins TRBV11-2 to TRBJ1-5; D gene uncertain. Trimming took 0 bases from V and 0 from J, leaving 6 bases between them. Per the germline V gene, CDR1 is SGHAT and CDR2 is FQNNGV. This CDR3 has 15 residues.

This clone is a singleton in its sample. V usage is TRBV4-2 and J usage is TRBJ2-7; D remains ambiguous. The CDR3 contains 14 residues. Germline V gene sequence: CDR1 LGHNA, CDR2 YNFKEQ. V was trimmed by 1 base and J by 4 bases, leaving 11 bases between them. CDR3 loop: CASSQGRSGYEQYF. The CDR3 DNA is TGTGCCAGCAGCCAAGGAAGGTCCGGGTACGAGCAGTACTTC.

This chain connects TRBV18 to TRBJ1-6; possible D gene TRBD1, 5 bases. Trimming removed 6 bases from V and 8 bases from J, with 17 bases in between. The CDR3 extends over 15 amino acids. Germline lookup yields CDR1 KGHSH and CDR2 LQKENI. Written as DNA, the CDR3 is TGTGCCAGCTCCCGTGTCGGGGCGAAGGATTCACCCCTCCACTTT. Amino acid sequence: CASSRVGAKDSPLHF.

The V and J genes are TRBV19 and TRBJ2-5; 9 bases agree with TRBD2. Germline loops: CDR1 LNHDA, CDR2 SQIVND (reference sequence). Losses at the gene ends were 4 bases for V and 0 bases for J; bases not matched to a gene: 6. The CDR3 totals 16 residues. CDR3 sequence reads: CASSKRLAAYQETQYF. The DNA of the CDR3 is TGTGCCAGTAGTAAACGACTAGCGGCGTACCAAGAGACCCAGTACTTC.

This clone was counted only a few times. The chain has TRBV12-5 and TRBJ1-1; 8 nucleotides align to TRBD1. Germline CDR1 is LGHNT and CDR2 is FRNRAP. This CDR3 comprises 16 residues. The junction had 6 bases not matched to a gene; V was cut back by 3 bases and J by 0 bases. The CDR3 bases are TGTGCTAGTGGTTTTGGCAGGGGGCCCATGAACACTGAAGCTTTCTTT. The encoded protein is CASGFGRGPMNTEAFF.

CDR3 region: CAIGGGTGNEKLFF. CDR3 nucleotide sequence: TGTGCCATCGGGGGGGGTACAGGCAATGAAAAACTGTTTTTT. The V gene is TRBV7-8, the J gene TRBJ1-4, with a tentative D call TRBD1 (5 bases). The CDR3 loop spans 14 amino acids. The germline V and J ends were trimmed by 10 bases and 5 bases, with 17 bases remaining between them. From germline, CDR1 is SGHVS and CDR2 FQNEAQ.

V is TRBV2 and J is TRBJ1-1; D is possibly TRBD1 (5 bases). CDR1 and CDR2 from the germline V gene are SNHLY and FYNNEI. V lost 10 bases to trimming and J lost 1 base, with 19 bases between them. The CDR3 is made up of 15 amino acids. CDR3: CANARGAQSNTEAFF. CDR3 nucleotides: TGTGCCAACGCGAGGGGAGCGCAGTCGAACACTGAAGCTTTCTTT.

This chain joins TRBV21-1 and TRBJ2-1; whether TRBD1, the table's D call, matches the DNA was not checked. TRBV21-1 is a documented pseudogene. This CDR3 has 13 residues. DNA of the CDR3: TGTGCCAGCAGCAGCCCGCAGGGGGCCGGGCAGTTCTTC. Translating it yields CASSSPQGAGQFF.

This clone was counted once. This sequence joins TRBV20-1 and TRBJ2-2; weak D call: TRBD2 (5 bases). CDR1 and CDR2 from the germline V gene are DFQATT and SNEGSKA (reference sequence). Trimming took 3 bases from V and 6 from J, leaving 14 bases between them. The CDR3 totals 14 residues. The CDR3: CSASYGVFAGELFF. DNA for the CDR3: TGCAGTGCTAGTTACGGGGTCTTTGCCGGGGAGCTGTTTTTT.

The rearrangement joins TRBV7-8 to TRBJ2-5; 9 bases are shared with TRBD1. This CDR3 has 13 amino acids. CDR1 is SGHVS and CDR2 is FQNEAQ in the germline V gene. V was pared by 8 bases and J by 5 bases, with 6 bases of the junction left unmatched. CDR3 in amino acids: CASCSDRGETQYF. The CDR3 DNA sequence: TGTGCCAGCTGCTCGGACAGGGGCGAGACCCAGTACTTC.

The chain is built from TRBV28 and TRBJ1-1; possible D gene TRBD1, 5 bases. Between the trimmed V and J ends, which lost 2 bases and 1 base, there was a span of 5 bases. In germline, CDR1 is MDHEN, CDR2 SYDVKM. The CDR3 consists of 13 residues. The CDR3: CASSLRGNTEAFF. The CDR3 nucleotides read TGTGCCAGCAGTTTAAGGGGGAACACTGAAGCTTTCTTT. Full variable domain (rest looked up from reference TRBV28 and TRBJ1-1): DVKVTQSSRYLVKRTGEKVFLECVQDMDHENMFWYRQDPGLGLRLIYFSYDVKMKEKGDIPEGYSVSREKKERFSLILESASTNQTSMYLCASSLRGNTEAFFGQGTRLTVV.

The chain employs TRBV27 and TRBJ1-6; 10 bases line up with TRBD1. The CDR3 totals 16 residues. The V and J ends lost 5 bases and 10 bases, in that order; junction bases with no gene match: 11. The V gene's germline CDR1 is MNHEY and CDR2 SMNVEV (reference sequence). The CDR3 DNA reads TGTGCCAGCAGTGGGACAGGGGCCCTAAGAATATCACCCCTCCACTTT. This gives the protein CASSGTGALRISPLHF.

The chain carries TRBV19 and TRBJ1-2; D ambiguous. Looked up from germline, CDR1 is LNHDA and CDR2 is SQIVND (reference sequence). V lost 7 bases and J lost 0, with 15 bases in between. The CDR3 is made up of 15 amino acids. This CDR3 reads CASTSKAGPNYGYTF. The CDR3 DNA reads TGTGCCAGTACGAGCAAGGCAGGACCTAACTATGGCTACACCTTC.

The genes are TRBV20-1 and TRBJ1-5, with TRBD1 as a possible D gene (6 bases). Trimming removed 3 bases at V and 1 base at J, with 10 bases between. CDR3 length equals 14 residues. Germline assignment: CDR1 DFQATT and CDR2 SNEGSKA (reference sequence). CDR3 sequence reads: CSASRGESNQPQHF. The CDR3 DNA reads as TGCAGTGCTAGTAGGGGGGAAAGCAATCAGCCCCAGCATTTT.

This rearrangement joins TRBV18 to TRBJ1-5; 7 positions match TRBD1. The germline V gene has CDR1 KGHSH and CDR2 LQKENI. The CDR3 covers 14 residues. J was trimmed by 4 bases and V by 4 bases; bases with no gene match: 4. CDR3: CASSQGARNQPQHF. As DNA, the CDR3 is TGTGCCAGCTCACAGGGGGCAAGGAATCAGCCCCAGCATTTT.

The chain has TRBV5-1 and TRBJ2-1; TRBD2 is a possible D gene (6 bases). V lost 4 bases and J 6 bases, leaving 11 bases between the germline ends. CDR3 length: 13 amino acids. Germline CDR1 reads SGHRS; CDR2 reads YFSETQ. CDR3 amino acids: CASSPDGGNEQFF. The CDR3 DNA reads as TGCGCCAGCAGCCCGGACGGGGGCAATGAGCAGTTCTTC.

This chain joins TRBV30 and TRBJ2-3; D is ambiguous. Between the trimmed V and J ends, which lost 3 bases and 7 bases, there was a span of 17 bases. The CDR3 runs 14 residues. CDR1 is GTSNPN and CDR2 is SVGIG in the germline V gene (reference sequence). CDR3 in amino acids: CAWSHGVSANTQYF. The CDR3, as DNA: TGTGCCTGGAGCCATGGAGTGTCCGCCAATACGCAGTATTTT.

The chain recombines TRBV10-3 with TRBJ2-5, with 7 bases aligning to TRBD1. Germline V gives CDR1 ENHRY, CDR2 SYGVKD. V lost 2 bases to trimming and J lost 5 bases; unmatched junction nucleotides: 5. The CDR3 totals 14 residues. CDR3 sequence: CAISETGDSETQYF. The CDR3 DNA reads as TGTGCCATCAGTGAGACTGGGGACAGCGAGACCCAGTACTTC.

As concerns this clone: The final CDR3 position lacks the conserved phenylalanine or tryptophan, pointing to a likely read error. V gene TRBV6-6 combines with J gene TRBJ2-2; D may be TRBD2 (5 bases). V was clipped by 0 bases and J by 7 bases, with 9 bases between them. This CDR3 has 14 residues. Per the germline V gene, CDR1 is MNHNY and CDR2 is SVGAGI (reference sequence). CDR3 loop: CASSYSPSGGELFS. The CDR3 bases are TGTGCCAGCAGTTACTCTCCGAGCGGCGGGGAGCTGTTTTCT.